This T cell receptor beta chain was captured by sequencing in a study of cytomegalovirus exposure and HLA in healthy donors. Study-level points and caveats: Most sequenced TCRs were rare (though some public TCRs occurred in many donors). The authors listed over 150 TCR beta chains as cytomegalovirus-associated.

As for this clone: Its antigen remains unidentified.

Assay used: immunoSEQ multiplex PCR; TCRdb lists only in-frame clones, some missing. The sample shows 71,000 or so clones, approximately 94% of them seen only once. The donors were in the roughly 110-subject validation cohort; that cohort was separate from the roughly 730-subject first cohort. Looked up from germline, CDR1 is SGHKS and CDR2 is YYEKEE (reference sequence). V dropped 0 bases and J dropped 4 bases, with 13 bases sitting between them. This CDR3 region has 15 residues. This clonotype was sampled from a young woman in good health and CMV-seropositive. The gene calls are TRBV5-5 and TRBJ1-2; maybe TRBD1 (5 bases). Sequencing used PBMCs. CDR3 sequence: CASSLGGDYVYGYTF. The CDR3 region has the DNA TGTGCCAGCAGCTTGGGAGGGGACTATGTCTATGGCTACACCTTC. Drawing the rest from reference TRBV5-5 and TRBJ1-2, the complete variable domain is DAGVTQSPTHLIKTRGQQVTLRCSPISGHKSVSWYQQVLGQGPQFIFQYYEKEERGRGNFPDRFSARQFPNYSSELNVNALLLGDSALYLCASSLGGDYVYGYTFGSGTRLTVV.